Sequencing of this T cell receptor (beta chain) was carried out in a study of blood T cell repertoires in COVID-19. J was trimmed by 0 bases and V by 5 bases; bases with no gene match: 7. The length of the CDR3 is 17 residues. Germline CDR1 and CDR2: SGHTA and FQGNSA. The data were produced by immunoSEQ multiplex PCR, yet TCRdb's version contains in-frame clones alone and is incomplete. The sample comprises over 85,000 clones, roughly 88% of which are singletons, and roughly 25% rests with the top ten. Sequences were obtained from peripheral blood. The clonotype was recovered from a man aged 55 to 70 with acute or convalescent COVID-19. The V call is TRBV7-2, the J call TRBJ2-2; 9 bases match TRBD2. The CDR3 reads CASSQSGGTSNTGELFF. As DNA, the CDR3 is TGTGCCAGCAGCCAAAGCGGGGGGACATCGAACACCGGGGAGCTGTTTTTT.